These 23 T cell receptor beta chains were all obtained from the same sample, sequenced in a study of identical twins. Each CDR3 protein gets one entry after TCRdb re-called the 5' RACE reads with MiXCR. The table lists 540,000 or so distinct CDR3 sequences, under 25% of them singletons. The same sample was also studied in work on yellow fever vaccine responses in identical twins.

Sequencing was performed on CD4+ T cells sorted from blood. The receptor set was obtained from a woman between 18 and 29 years old in good health.

This clonotype came up a few times. The chain links TRBV6-2 or TRBV6-3 to TRBJ2-2; tentatively, D is TRBD2 (6 bases). Trimming shortened V by 5 bases and J by 8 bases, and 27 bases separated the two germline ends. Germline V CDR1 and CDR2: MNHEY, SVGEGT. This CDR3 contains 18 residues. The CDR3 loop reads CASSTPFSLTGEWGELFF. The CDR3 region has the DNA TGTGCCAGCAGTACACCTTTTTCTCTTACGGGGGAATGGGGGGAGCTGTTTTTT.

This clonotype was seen many times. V usage is TRBV12-3 or TRBV12-4 and J usage is TRBJ1-1, with TRBD1 identical over 9 bases. The CDR3 runs 12 residues. V shed 6 bases and J 7 bases; nucleotides not matched to a gene: 3. The DNA of the CDR3 is TGTGCCAGCAGACAGGGGGCTATTGAAGCTTTCTTT. Its protein product is CASRQGAIEAFF.

The V gene is TRBV20-1, the J gene TRBJ1-2; TRBD1 is a possible D gene (5 bases). Germline V lookup: CDR1 DFQATT, CDR2 SNEGSKA (reference sequence). Trimming pared 6 bases from V and 5 bases from J, leaving 22 bases between. The CDR3 loop spans 15 amino acids. The CDR3 reads CSALQAGEGKYGYTF. The CDR3 nucleotides are TGCAGTGCATTACAGGCGGGTGAGGGAAAATATGGCTACACCTTC.

J is TRBJ2-1 and V is TRBV7-9; 15 bases map to TRBD2. After removal of 7 bases from V and 9 bases from J, the junction contained 10 bases not matched to a gene. The CDR3 is 16 amino acids. Germline V CDR1 and CDR2: SEHNR, FQNEAQ (reference sequence). CDR3 region: CASKSGGTSGRSEQFF. CDR3 DNA: TGTGCCAGCAAATCAGGAGGGACTAGCGGGAGGAGTGAGCAGTTCTTC.

This clonotype has a handful of counts. The V call is TRBV20-1, the J call TRBJ2-3, with D possibly being TRBD1 (6 bases). Germline CDR1 reads DFQATT; CDR2 reads SNEGSKA (reference sequence). Trimming left V 1 base short and J 11 bases short, with 22 bases between. The CDR3 has 15 residues. CDR3 bases: TGCAGTGCTAGAGGGATAGCTTGGGATGTAGGGGGGCAGTATTTT. Translated: CSARGIAWDVGGQYF.

This chain connects TRBV4-2 to TRBJ1-4, with D perhaps TRBD1 (6 bases). Germline CDR1 is LGHNA and CDR2 is YNFKEQ. This CDR3 has 14 amino acids. V lost 1 base, J lost 4 bases, and 7 bases lay in between. Here the CDR3 reads CASSQGQVNEKLFF. The CDR3 DNA reads TGTGCCAGCAGCCAAGGACAGGTTAATGAAAAACTGTTTTTT.

J is TRBJ2-5 and V is TRBV2, with D possibly being TRBD2 (5 bases). The germline V and J ends were trimmed by 3 bases and 7 bases, with 18 bases remaining between them. The germline V gene has CDR1 SNHLY and CDR2 FYNNEI. This CDR3 is built from 15 residues. The CDR3 here is CASSDEARADLTQYF. For the CDR3, the DNA is TGTGCCAGCAGTGATGAGGCGAGAGCGGATCTGACCCAGTACTTC.

This clonotype was seen a few times. The chain joins TRBV20-1 to TRBJ2-1, with 8 nucleotides matching TRBD2. After removal of 5 bases from V and 5 bases from J, the junction contained 5 bases not matched to a gene. Per the germline V gene, CDR1 is DFQATT and CDR2 is SNEGSKA (reference sequence). The CDR3 is 13 amino acids. The CDR3 DNA reads as TGCAGTGCTGCGGGACTAGGAAACAATGAGCAGTTCTTC. It specifies CSAAGLGNNEQFF.

The V call is TRBV5-1, the J call TRBJ1-1; 7 bases match TRBD1. V was clipped by 2 bases and J by 5 bases; unmatched bases: 9. This CDR3 has 15 amino acids. The germline V gene has CDR1 SGHRS and CDR2 YFSETQ. Here the CDR3 DNA reads TGCGCCAGCAGCTTCTTCGGGACAGAGCAGACTGAAGCTTTCTTT. Amino acids: CASSFFGTEQTEAFF.

V is TRBV11-1 and J is TRBJ2-7; 10 bases are shared with TRBD1. The CDR3 is 17 amino acids. With V trimmed by 4 bases and J by 3 bases, 12 bases remained unmatched. The germline V gene encodes CDR1 SGHAT and CDR2 FQDESV (reference sequence). CDR3 sequence (DNA): TGTGCCAGCAGCTCGCGACAGGGGGCCTTGCCTTACTACGAGCAGTACGTC. It codes for CASSSRQGALPYYEQYV.

The rearrangement uses TRBV24-1 and TRBJ2-5; no definite D call. CDR3 size: 13 residues. Trimming left V 5 bases short and J 3 bases short, with 9 bases between. Per germline, CDR1 KGHDR and CDR2 SFDVKD. CDR3 coding DNA: TGTGCCACCAGTGGGTCCAGTAAAGAGACCCAGTACTTC. As protein: CATSGSSKETQYF.

This chain connects TRBV12-3 or TRBV12-4 to TRBJ2-3; 14 nucleotides match TRBD2. This CDR3 is built from 18 residues. The V and J ends lost 6 bases and 3 bases, in that order; junction bases with no gene match: 11. The CDR3 is CASSLGTSGSGRTDTQYF. The CDR3 DNA is TGTGCCAGCAGCCTCGGGACTAGCGGGAGCGGACGAACAGATACGCAGTATTTT.

This clonotype was seen more than once but under ten times. J is TRBJ2-2 and V is TRBV12-3 or TRBV12-4; tentatively, D is TRBD1 or TRBD2 (5 bases each). This CDR3 has 16 residues. Trimming cost V 5 bases and J 2 bases, with 15 bases left between them. The CDR3 sequence is CASSQGRRTNTGELFF. CDR3 coding DNA: TGTGCCAGCAGTCAGGGACGGCGGACAAACACCGGGGAGCTGTTTTTT.

The chain links TRBV10-3 to TRBJ1-6; a possible D gene is TRBD1 (5 bases). The CDR3 totals 16 residues. Germline CDR1 reads ENHRY; CDR2 reads SYGVKD. Trimming took off 0 bases at V and 5 bases at J, with 11 bases between the two ends. In DNA, the CDR3 is TGTGCCATCAGTGAGTCGTTGGCAGGGAATAATTCACCCCTCCACTTT. Translation: CAISESLAGNNSPLHF.

This sequence joins TRBV15 and TRBJ1-2; 8 positions agree with TRBD1. The CDR3 has 13 residues. With 6 bases clipped from V and 6 bases from J, the junction kept 6 bases outside the gene matches. CDR1 is LNHNV, CDR2 YYDKDF, per germline (reference sequence). CDR3 residues: CATRLTGGDGYTF. Here the CDR3 DNA reads TGTGCCACCAGACTTACAGGGGGGGATGGCTACACCTTC.

This clonotype came up once. The chain is built from TRBV24-1 and TRBJ2-5, with 7 bases that match TRBD1. V shed 3 bases, J shed 3 bases, and the junction held 6 bases outside the gene matches. The CDR3 covers 15 residues. CDR1 is KGHDR, CDR2 SFDVKD, per germline. CDR3 sequence reads: CATSDLRDSEETQYF. The CDR3 DNA sequence: TGTGCCACCAGTGATCTCAGGGACAGCGAAGAGACCCAGTACTTC.

The sample holds a few counts of this clonotype. The chain joins TRBV6-1 to TRBJ2-1; D might be TRBD2 (6 bases). The CDR3 contains 17 residues. Trimming took off 6 bases at V and 2 bases at J, with 20 bases between the two ends. Germline V gene data show CDR1 as MNHNS and CDR2 as SASEGT. The DNA of the CDR3 is TGTGCCAGCAGCCCTAGATTTACACGGGGGACCTACAATGAGCAGTTCTTC. Translation: CASSPRFTRGTYNEQFF.

The chain carries TRBV12-3 or TRBV12-4 and TRBJ2-7; D is possibly TRBD1 or TRBD2 (6 bases each). This CDR3 spans 14 amino acids. V was pared by 6 bases and J by 9 bases, with 21 bases between. This CDR3 is CASSRGGGGLWQYF. The CDR3 bases are TGTGCCAGCAGCCGGGGAGGAGGGGGTCTTTGGCAGTACTTC.

The chain joins TRBV5-1 to TRBJ2-5; 8 bases agree with TRBD2. The trim removed 8 bases at V and 5 bases at J, leaving 8 bases unmatched. Germline loops: CDR1 SGHRS, CDR2 YFSETQ. The CDR3 totals 13 residues. CDR3 nucleotide sequence: TGCGCCAGTCAAAGCGGGAGCGGCGAGACCCAGTACTTC. Encoded protein: CASQSGSGETQYF.

Remarks on this clonotype: A junction end diverges from the germline sequence, so it may reflect a read error. This chain connects TRBV19 to TRBJ2-7, with 7 bases aligning to TRBD1. The CDR3 is 15 residues long. The germline CDR1 and CDR2 sequences are LNHDA and SQIVND (reference sequence). CDR3 in DNA: TGTGCCAGTAGTATAAAGGGACAGACCTCCAACGAGCAGTACTTC. This gives the protein CASSIKGQTSNEQYF.

The rearrangement uses TRBV7-6 and TRBJ2-2; maybe TRBD1 (5 bases). The CDR3 extends over 16 amino acids. V lost 5 bases to trimming and J lost 0 bases, with 13 bases between them. Germline V gene sequence: CDR1 SGHVS, CDR2 FNYEAQ. The CDR3: CASSQTTATNTGELFF. Written as DNA, the CDR3 is TGTGCCAGCAGCCAAACGACAGCAACGAACACCGGGGAGCTGTTTTTT.

This clonotype was counted between two and nine times. The genes are TRBV24-1 and TRBJ2-7; TRBD2 agrees at 7 bases. This CDR3 spans 13 amino acids. Germline assignment: CDR1 KGHDR and CDR2 SFDVKD. Trimming cost V 7 bases and J 0 bases; bases outside gene matches: 2. The CDR3 spells CATRPSGSYEQYF. The CDR3 nucleotides read TGTGCCACCAGACCTAGCGGCTCCTACGAGCAGTACTTC.

This clonotype came up a few times. The chain links TRBV3-1 to TRBJ2-1, with D hard to call. Germline CDR1 is LGHDT and CDR2 is YNNKEL (reference sequence). CDR3 size: 13 residues. V lost 0 bases and J 10 bases, leaving 10 bases between the germline ends. CDR3 region: CASSQDQVREQFF. Written as DNA, the CDR3 is TGTGCCAGCAGCCAAGATCAGGTTAGGGAGCAGTTCTTC.